These T cell receptor beta chains were read from a single sample in a study of T-cell memory formation after mild COVID-19. Each CDR3 protein gets one entry after TCRdb re-called the 5' RACE reads with MiXCR. The sample holds more than 300,000 distinct CDR3 sequences, roughly 20% seen once. The source material was PBMCs or a T cell subset sorted from them (not recorded which). The receptors originated from a man between 18 and 35 years old who had mild COVID-19 (a few samples of this study predate the infection). Cell type and time point are not known. CDR3s include the opening cysteine and the closing phenylalanine or tryptophan. The order of the fields is CDR3 protein, CDR3 DNA, D gene, V gene, clone size, J gene. The D gene is left open where the match is weak. Expanded clones get a size class; other rows say once, few or many, or leave the size out.

CDR3: CASSQGAGGPYTQYF; DNA: TGTGCCAGCAGCCAAGGAGCGGGGGGGCCGTATACGCAGTATTTT; D: TRBD2; V: TRBV3-1; size: NA; J: TRBJ2-3
CDR3: CASTRVPVSTDTQYF; DNA: TGTGCCAGCACCCGGGTACCCGTTAGCACAGATACGCAGTATTTT; D: NA; V: TRBV6-2/TRBV6-3; size: many; J: TRBJ2-3
CDR3: CSANPRDRGMNTEAFF; DNA: TGCAGCGCTAATCCTCGGGACAGGGGTATGAACACTGAAGCTTTCTTT; D: TRBD1; V: TRBV29-1; size: NA; J: TRBJ1-1
CDR3: CSARDLRGGSPLHF; DNA: TGCAGTGCTAGAGATCTCAGGGGTGGATCACCCCTCCACTTT; D: NA; V: TRBV20-1; size: NA; J: TRBJ1-6
CDR3: CASSLEESSYNEQFF; DNA: TGCGCCAGCAGCTTGGAGGAGAGCTCCTACAATGAGCAGTTCTTC; D: NA; V: TRBV5-1; size: few; J: TRBJ2-1
CDR3: CASSSSVGGRETQYF; DNA: TGTGCCAGCAGTTCTAGCGTGGGGGGTCGGGAGACCCAGTACTTC; D: NA; V: TRBV7-6; size: NA; J: TRBJ2-5
CDR3: CAWTAVGGWSEAFF; DNA: TGTGCCTGGACGGCGGTTGGGGGATGGAGTGAAGCTTTCTTT; D: NA; V: TRBV30; size: few; J: TRBJ1-1
CDR3: CASSLQGAGKTEAFF; DNA: TGTGCCAGCAGCCTACAGGGGGCCGGGAAAACTGAAGCTTTCTTT; D: TRBD1; V: TRBV2; size: NA; J: TRBJ1-1
CDR3: CSVEVDRGAETQYF; DNA: TGCAGCGTTGAAGTGGACAGGGGGGCGGAGACCCAGTACTTC; D: TRBD1; V: TRBV29-1; size: NA; J: TRBJ2-5
CDR3: CASSLSASHLREQYF; DNA: TGTGCCAGCAGCTTATCTGCGAGCCACCTTCGGGAGCAGTACTTC; D: NA; V: TRBV7-9; size: NA; J: TRBJ2-7
CDR3: CASSLVGGLAGQETQYF; DNA: TGTGCCAGCAGCTTAGTTGGGGGACTAGCGGGCCAAGAGACCCAGTACTTC; D: TRBD2; V: TRBV7-9; size: many; J: TRBJ2-5
CDR3: CASSYSMTGGHQETQYF; DNA: TGTGCCAGCAGTTACTCGATGACGGGGGGGCACCAAGAGACCCAGTACTTC; D: TRBD2; V: TRBV6-2/TRBV6-3; size: few; J: TRBJ2-5
CDR3: CSAGPRGIDGYTF; DNA: TGCAGTGCTGGACCGAGGGGTATCGATGGCTACACCTTC; D: NA; V: TRBV20-1; size: few; J: TRBJ1-2
CDR3: CASSLVPGETQYF; DNA: TGTGCCAGCAGCTTGGTCCCGGGGGAGACCCAGTACTTC; D: NA; V: TRBV5-4; size: NA; J: TRBJ2-5
CDR3: CASSPQSDTQYF; DNA: TGCGCCAGCAGCCCGCAGTCAGATACGCAGTATTTT; D: NA; V: TRBV4-1; size: NA; J: TRBJ2-3
CDR3: CATSRGGAGGSETQYF; DNA: TGTGCCACCAGCAGAGGGGGAGCGGGGGGATCAGAGACCCAGTACTTC; D: TRBD2; V: TRBV15; size: NA; J: TRBJ2-5
CDR3: CASSPSQPQETQYF; DNA: TGTGCCAGCTCACCAAGTCAGCCCCAAGAGACCCAGTACTTC; D: NA; V: TRBV18; size: few; J: TRBJ2-5
CDR3: CSVDRGGNIQYF; DNA: TGCAGCGTGGACAGGGGGGGAAACATTCAGTACTTC; D: TRBD1; V: TRBV29-1; size: NA; J: TRBJ2-4
CDR3: CASSLVQIVEKLFF; DNA: TGCGCCAGCAGCCTTGTACAGATCGTCGAAAAACTGTTTTTT; D: NA; V: TRBV4-1; size: NA; J: TRBJ1-4
CDR3: CASSLGGTRYNEQFF; DNA: TGTGCCAGCAGCCTAGGAGGAACCCGCTACAATGAGCAGTTCTTC; D: NA; V: TRBV28; size: few; J: TRBJ2-1
CDR3: CASSYAIPDTQYF; DNA: TGTGCCAGCAGTTACGCGATCCCCGATACGCAGTATTTT; D: NA; V: TRBV6-2/TRBV6-3; size: few; J: TRBJ2-3
CDR3: CASAIAPRGLYQPQHF; DNA: TGTGCCAGTGCCATTGCTCCGAGGGGGCTCTACCAGCCCCAGCATTTT; D: TRBD1; V: TRBV19; size: NA; J: TRBJ1-5
CDR3: CASTPYLAGGFTDTQYF; DNA: TGTGCCAGCACCCCGTACCTAGCGGGGGGTTTCACAGATACGCAGTATTTT; D: TRBD2; V: TRBV6-2/TRBV6-3; size: NA; J: TRBJ2-3
CDR3: CASSQPAPGDGFGNTEAFF; DNA: TGTGCCAGCAGCCAGCCCGCCCCCGGGGACGGTTTTGGGAACACTGAAGCTTTCTTT; D: NA; V: TRBV4-2; size: few; J: TRBJ1-1
CDR3: CASSQDLVGRSEAFF; DNA: TGCGCCAGCAGCCAAGACTTGGTCGGGAGGAGTGAAGCTTTCTTT; D: NA; V: TRBV4-3; size: NA; J: TRBJ1-1
CDR3: CSARIQEGSPLHF; DNA: TGCAGTGCTAGGATCCAGGAAGGTTCACCCCTCCACTTT; D: NA; V: TRBV20-1; size: NA; J: TRBJ1-6
CDR3: CASSHQGWGENSPLHF; DNA: TGTGCCAGCAGCCACCAAGGATGGGGTGAAAATTCACCCCTCCACTTT; D: NA; V: TRBV6-2/TRBV6-3; size: NA; J: TRBJ1-6
CDR3: CASSFVQGYYNEQFF; DNA: TGTGCCAGCAGCTTCGTCCAGGGCTACTACAATGAGCAGTTCTTC; D: NA; V: TRBV7-9; size: few; J: TRBJ2-1
CDR3: CASSLAPQGAGNTIYF; DNA: TGTGCCAGCAGCTTAGCCCCTCAGGGGGCTGGAAACACCATATATTTT; D: TRBD1; V: TRBV7-2; size: few; J: TRBJ1-3
CDR3: CSARVGLLHTDTQYF; DNA: TGCAGTGCTAGAGTCGGGCTACTCCACACAGATACGCAGTATTTT; D: NA; V: TRBV20-1; size: NA; J: TRBJ2-3
CDR3: CASSQTGASSYNEQFF; DNA: TGCGCCAGCAGCCAGACCGGGGCGAGCTCCTACAATGAGCAGTTCTTC; D: NA; V: TRBV4-1; size: many; J: TRBJ2-1
CDR3: CASSQEAAPSTDTQYF; DNA: TGCGCCAGCAGCCAGGAAGCAGCCCCTAGCACAGATACGCAGTATTTT; D: NA; V: TRBV4-1; size: many; J: TRBJ2-3
CDR3: CSATGSTYNEQFF; DNA: TGCAGTGCTACCGGGTCCACCTACAATGAGCAGTTCTTC; D: NA; V: TRBV20-1; size: NA; J: TRBJ2-1
CDR3: CSVERVNEKLFF; DNA: TGCAGCGTTGAGAGGGTTAATGAAAAACTGTTTTTT; D: NA; V: TRBV29-1; size: many; J: TRBJ1-4
CDR3: CASSLVGKVSSYNEQFF; DNA: TGTGCCAGCAGCTTGGTGGGGAAGGTGAGCTCCTACAATGAGCAGTTCTTC; D: NA; V: TRBV5-4; size: NA; J: TRBJ2-1
CDR3: CASSGTWANVLTF; DNA: TGTGCCAGCAGTGGAACTTGGGCCAACGTCCTGACTTTC; D: NA; V: TRBV9; size: NA; J: TRBJ2-6
CDR3: CASSEGYGYTF; DNA: TGTGCCAGCAGTGAAGGGTATGGCTACACCTTC; D: NA; V: TRBV6-1; size: many; J: TRBJ1-2